Listed below are T cell receptor beta chains from one sample, sequenced in a study of T cell repertoires in cytomegalovirus infection. TCRdb analysed the reads with MiXCR anew, one entry per CDR3 protein. The data contain around 260,000 distinct CDR3 sequences, 9.1% of them singletons. The sample consisted of PBMCs. Receptor source: a human donor in good health (CMV status not recorded). Some clones in this sample may be carry-over from other donors' samples. CDR3s include the opening cysteine and the closing phenylalanine or tryptophan. Each record gives: V gene, clone size, J gene, D gene, CDR3 protein, CDR3 DNA. A D gene is named only where the DNA matches it firmly. Size is omitted from some rows. Given values are once, few, many or a class for expanded clones.

TRBV10-3	many	TRBJ2-3	TRBD2	CAISEPAGLAGVGTDTQYF	TGTGCCATCAGTGAGCCGGCCGGACTAGCGGGAGTCGGTACAGATACGCAGTATTTT
TRBV6-5	many	TRBJ1-5	-	CASSYRGGNQPQHF	TGTGCCAGCAGTTACCGCGGGGGCAATCAGCCCCAGCATTTT
TRBV7-2	few	TRBJ1-2	-	CASSLGPGVLLVDGYTF	TGTGCCAGCAGCTTAGGGCCAGGGGTTCTCCTGGTAGATGGCTACACCTTC
TRBV12-3/TRBV12-4	-	TRBJ2-1	TRBD2	CASILWGLAGPSSYNEQFF	TGTGCCAGCATCCTTTGGGGACTAGCGGGGCCTAGCTCCTACAATGAGCAGTTCTTC
TRBV12-3/TRBV12-4	-	TRBJ2-3	TRBD2	CASGPGGPSTDTQYF	TGTGCCAGCGGCCCGGGGGGACCGAGCACAGATACGCAGTATTTT
TRBV4-3	-	TRBJ1-1	-	CASSHTGTEAFF	TGCGCCAGCAGCCATACCGGGACCGAAGCTTTCTTT
TRBV7-2	many	TRBJ2-3	TRBD2	CASSLGLAGGSSTDTQYF	TGTGCCAGCAGCTTAGGACTAGCGGGGGGCTCTAGCACAGATACGCAGTATTTT
TRBV12-3/TRBV12-4	few	TRBJ1-5	TRBD1	CASSRTGSYSNQPQHF	TGTGCCAGCAGTCGGACAGGGTCGTATAGCAATCAGCCCCAGCATTTT
TRBV6-6	many	TRBJ2-1	-	CASTRQETYNEQFF	TGTGCCAGCACGAGGCAGGAGACCTACAATGAGCAGTTCTTC
TRBV15	many	TRBJ2-3	-	CATSADSTDTQYF	TGTGCCACCAGCGCCGATAGCACAGATACGCAGTATTTT